This T cell receptor (beta chain) was sequenced in a study of human T cells and chemical hapten exposure. Across the study: Small volume differences among pooled libraries mainly caused per-sample TCR yield variation.

V was shortened by 5 bases and J by 7 bases, with 5 bases between the two germline ends. Germline V CDR1 and CDR2: MDHEN, SYDVKM. There are 10 residues in the CDR3. TCRdb itself ran the RACE reads through MiXCR, one entry per CDR3 protein. Of roughly 380,000 distinct CDR3 sequences listed, about 5.1% are singletons. Described time point: pre-sensitization, week 0. Regarding treatment: therapeutic diphenylcyclopropenone sensitization with weekly scalp DPC. This clonotype was observed at least ten times. This TCR came from a woman aged 50 to 65 with alopecia areata. Some clones in this sample may be carry-over from other donors' samples. The sample was whole blood, taken in connection with sensitization to the hapten diphenylcyclopropenone (DPC). This chain connects TRBV28 to TRBJ1-2; D gene unclear. For the CDR3, the DNA is TGTGCCAGCAGTGGTGCTGGCTACACCTTC. It specifies CASSGAGYTF.